The clone carrying this TCR beta chain has only one observation. Recipients received nonmyeloablative bone marrow transplants from related graft donors, with transient mixed chimerism. The repertoire was sequenced with immunoSEQ multiplex PCR; TCRdb's copy has only in-frame clones and lacks some. The sample lists 65,000 to 85,000 clones, roughly 90% seen once, with around 1.5% in the top ten. The data belong to a study of Tregs in tolerant kidney transplant recipients. Per germline, CDR1 LNHDA and CDR2 SQIVND (reference sequence). This CDR3 is 13 amino acids long. Trimming cost V 6 bases and J 7 bases, with 13 bases left between them.

The chain employs TRBV19 and TRBJ1-5, with D possibly TRBD1 on 5 matching bases. Sequenced here: CD4+ T cells from blood (PBMCs), sampled 24 months after the transplant. The source is a human patient who received a combined kidney and bone marrow transplant. Some T cells may be provided by the graft donor. CDR3 nucleotide sequence: TGTGCCAGTAGCCTAGGAGGGGAACAGCCCCAGCATTTT. This gives the protein CASSLGGEQPQHF.